The subject of this entry is one TCR beta chain. Its matching antigen is unknown. The sample is drawn from a study of CD8 T cells in ankylosing spondylitis. As the method for making TCR beta libraries, quantitative 5'-RACE with molecular barcodes was used. TCRdb independently ran MiXCR on the 5' RACE reads; one entry per CDR3 protein. The table lists around 300,000 distinct CDR3 sequences, around 20% of them singletons. The CDR3 has 16 amino acids. The V gene lost 6 bases and the J gene lost 1 base, with 16 bases spanning the gap. Germline values: CDR1 MDHEN, CDR2 SYDVKM. General study results and limits: Disease-linked clones reportedly showed significant enrichment in matched ankylosing spondylitis synovial fluid. Certain motif variants had earlier been reported in reactive arthritis synovial fluid and blood. Characteristic, it appeared, of ankylosing spondylitis blood was a TCR beta motif of fewer than 10 highly homologous variants.

This chain joins TRBV28 and TRBJ2-1; D is perhaps TRBD1 (5 bases). Source material: blood, either unsorted or a sorted T cell fraction (not recorded which). This TCR derives from a female donor with ankylosing spondylitis or in good health (not recorded which). The CDR3 loop is CASSPSRAGSYNEQFF. DNA for the CDR3: TGTGCCAGCAGCCCCTCAAGGGCAGGGTCCTACAATGAGCAGTTCTTC.